One and the same sample provided the 6 T cell receptor beta chains below, sequenced in a study of Graves' ophthalmopathy and Graves' hyperthyroidism. As the template, RNA transcripts were used to amplify TCR beta CDR3 regions. Amplification began with first-round RT-PCR using HTBI primers, then second-round multiplex PCR was performed. One entry per CDR3 protein, called by TCRdb with MiXCR from the multiplex PCR reads. The table shows about 600,000 distinct CDR3 sequences, with about two fifths occurring only once. The sample taken for sequencing was peripheral blood or thyroid tissue (not recorded which). Receptors originate from an adult man with Graves' hyperthyroidism.

This clonotype was observed once. One end of the junction is discordant with germline, which a read error may explain. The J gene is TRBJ2-5, the V gene TRBV2; no clear D. This CDR3 comprises 9 residues. Germline assignment: CDR1 SNHLY and CDR2 FYNNEI. As DNA, the CDR3 is TGTGCCAGCATGGGAAATGAGCAGTTC. Its protein is CASMGNEQF.

V is TRBV7-2 and J is TRBJ2-7; D gene uncertain. Deletions cut 6 bases from V and 7 bases from J, with 10 bases between. Germline V lookup: CDR1 SGHTA, CDR2 FQGNSA. CDR3 length: 11 residues. The CDR3, as DNA: TGTGCCAGCAGAACCTACAATGAGCAGTACTTC. It is translated as CASRTYNEQYF.

The chain uses TRBV7-3 and TRBJ1-2; a possible D gene is TRBD1 (5 bases). Germline values: CDR1 SGHTA, CDR2 FQGTGA. Trimming shortened V by 7 bases and J by 9 bases, and 12 bases separated the two germline ends. The CDR3 runs 11 residues. The CDR3 spells CASNPGISYTF. CDR3 sequence (DNA): TGTGCCAGCAATCCAGGGATAAGCTACACCTTC.

The CDR3 loop reads CASSIGTADTQYF. The CDR3 coding sequence is TGTGCCAGTAGTATCGGGACGGCCGATACGCAGTATTTT. The chain recombines TRBV19 with TRBJ2-3; D may match TRBD1 or TRBD2 (5 bases each). Deletions cut 3 bases from V and 6 bases from J, with 10 bases between. The V gene's germline CDR1 is LNHDA and CDR2 SQIVND (reference sequence). The CDR3 runs to 13 residues.

The gene calls are TRBV2 and TRBJ2-5; 8 bases are shared with TRBD2. V lost 2 bases and J lost 1; bases outside the gene matches: 6. Germline CDR1 SNHLY, CDR2 FYNNEI. The length of the CDR3 is 16 residues. DNA of the CDR3: TGTGCCAGCAGTGAAATCGGCGGGGGGATCCAAGAGACCCAGTACTTC. Protein sequence: CASSEIGGGIQETQYF.

The V call is TRBV18, the J call TRBJ2-6; tentatively, D is TRBD2 (5 bases). Trimming removed 5 bases from V and 4 bases from J, with 21 bases in between. Germline-derived CDR1 and CDR2 are KGHSH and LQKENI. CDR3 length: 18 residues. Here the CDR3 DNA reads TGTGCCAGCTCATGGTCCGGGATACCAATGCCCGGGGCCAACGTCCTGACTTTC. The encoded protein is CASSWSGIPMPGANVLTF.